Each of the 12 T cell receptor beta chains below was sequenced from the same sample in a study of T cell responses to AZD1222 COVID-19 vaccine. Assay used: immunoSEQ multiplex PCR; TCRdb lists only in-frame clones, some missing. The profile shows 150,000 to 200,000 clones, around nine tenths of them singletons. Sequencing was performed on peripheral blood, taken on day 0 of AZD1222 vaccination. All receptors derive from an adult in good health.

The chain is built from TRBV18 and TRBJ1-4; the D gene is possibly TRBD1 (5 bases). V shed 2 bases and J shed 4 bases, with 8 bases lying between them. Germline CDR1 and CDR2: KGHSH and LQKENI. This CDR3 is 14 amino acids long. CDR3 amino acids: CASSPSGFNEKLFF. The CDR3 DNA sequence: TGTGCCAGCTCACCATCAGGGTTTAATGAAAAACTGTTTTTT.

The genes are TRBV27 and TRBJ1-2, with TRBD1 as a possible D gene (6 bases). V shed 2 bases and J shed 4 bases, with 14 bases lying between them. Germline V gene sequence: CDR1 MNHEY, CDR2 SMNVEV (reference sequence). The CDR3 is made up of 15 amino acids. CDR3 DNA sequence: TGTGCCAGCAGTTTAAGGAAACTAGGGGGCTATGGCTACACCTTC. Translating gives CASSLRKLGGYGYTF.

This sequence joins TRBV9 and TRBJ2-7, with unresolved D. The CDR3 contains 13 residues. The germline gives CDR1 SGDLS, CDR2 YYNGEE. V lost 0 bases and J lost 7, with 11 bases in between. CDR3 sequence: CASSVELAGEQYF. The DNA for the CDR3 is TGTGCCAGCAGCGTAGAATTAGCCGGGGAGCAGTACTTC.

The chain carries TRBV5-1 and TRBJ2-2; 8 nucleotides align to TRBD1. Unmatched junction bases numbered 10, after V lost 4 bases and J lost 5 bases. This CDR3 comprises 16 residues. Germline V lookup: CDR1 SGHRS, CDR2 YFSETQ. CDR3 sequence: CASSSGQGGVTGELFF. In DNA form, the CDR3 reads TGCGCCAGCAGCAGTGGACAGGGAGGTGTTACCGGGGAGCTGTTTTTT.

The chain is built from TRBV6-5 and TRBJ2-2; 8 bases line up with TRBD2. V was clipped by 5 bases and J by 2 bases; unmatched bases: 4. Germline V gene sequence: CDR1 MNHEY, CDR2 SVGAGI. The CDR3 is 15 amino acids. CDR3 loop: CASSRLAINTGELFF. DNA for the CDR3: TGTGCCAGCAGTCGACTAGCGATAAACACCGGGGAGCTGTTTTTT.

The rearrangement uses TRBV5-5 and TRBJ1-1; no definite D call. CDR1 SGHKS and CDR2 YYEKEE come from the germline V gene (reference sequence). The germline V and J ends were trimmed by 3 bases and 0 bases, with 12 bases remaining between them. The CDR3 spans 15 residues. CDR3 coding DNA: TGTGCCAGCAGCTGGGGTCTAGGTGTGAACACTGAAGCTTTCTTT. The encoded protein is CASSWGLGVNTEAFF.

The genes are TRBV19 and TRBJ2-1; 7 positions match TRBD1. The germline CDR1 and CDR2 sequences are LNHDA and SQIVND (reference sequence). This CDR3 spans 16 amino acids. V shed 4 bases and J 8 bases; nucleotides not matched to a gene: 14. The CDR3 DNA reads TGTGCCAGTAGTAGGGGGACAGTCTCGAAAGTCGATGAGCAGTTCTTC. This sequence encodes CASSRGTVSKVDEQFF.

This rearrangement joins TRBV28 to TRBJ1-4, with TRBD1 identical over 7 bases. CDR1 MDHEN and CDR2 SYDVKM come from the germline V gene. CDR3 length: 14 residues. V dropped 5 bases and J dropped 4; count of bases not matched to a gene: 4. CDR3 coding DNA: TGTGCCAGCAGTACGGGACAGATTAATGAAAAACTGTTTTTT. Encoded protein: CASSTGQINEKLFF.

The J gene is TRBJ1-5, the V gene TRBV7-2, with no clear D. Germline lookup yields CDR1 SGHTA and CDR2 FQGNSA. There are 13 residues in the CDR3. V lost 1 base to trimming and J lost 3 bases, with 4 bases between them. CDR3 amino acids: CASSLGANQPQHF. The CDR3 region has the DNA TGTGCCAGCAGCTTAGGTGCCAATCAGCCCCAGCATTTT.

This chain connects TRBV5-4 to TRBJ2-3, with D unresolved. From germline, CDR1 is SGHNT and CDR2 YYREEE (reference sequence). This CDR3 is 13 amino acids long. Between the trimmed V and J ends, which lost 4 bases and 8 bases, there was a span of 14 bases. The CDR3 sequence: CASSLHGFPTQYF. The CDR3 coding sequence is TGTGCCAGCAGCCTACACGGATTCCCTACGCAGTATTTT.

The CDR3 DNA follows: TGCGCCAGCAGCGGGGGACTAGCGGGGGCCAATGAGCAGTTCTTC. Its translation: CASSGGLAGANEQFF. The chain combines TRBV5-1 with TRBJ2-1, with 14 positions matching TRBD2. Germline CDR1 reads SGHRS; CDR2 reads YFSETQ. CDR3 size: 15 residues. The J segment lost 6 bases and the V segment lost 4 bases, leaving 3 bases of the junction unmatched.

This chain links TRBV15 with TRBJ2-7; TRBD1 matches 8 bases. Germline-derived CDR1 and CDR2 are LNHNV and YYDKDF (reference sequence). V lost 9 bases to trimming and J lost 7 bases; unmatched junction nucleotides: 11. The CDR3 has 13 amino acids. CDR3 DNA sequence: TGTGCCACAAACGCAGGGGGCGCGGGTGAGCAGTACTTC. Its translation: CATNAGGAGEQYF.